One sample yielded the 12 T cell receptor beta chains listed below, sequenced in a study of T cell changes during pregnancy in multiple sclerosis (dated by TCRdb to between 2018 and 2021). The method behind the library was the immunoSEQ multiplex PCR assay. TCRdb's version of the immuneACCESS table is confined to in-frame rearrangements and falls short of the full clone set. An unresolved V gene accounts for under half of the shortfall where checked; the remainder is of unknown origin. This sample lists about 29,000 clones; about nine tenths were detected once. The ten most abundant clones make up less than 8% of the sample. The material sequenced was CD8+ T cells from peripheral blood mononuclear cells, taken after pregnancy. The receptors shown here come from a female donor with multiple sclerosis, enrolled in a pregnancy study.

The table lists this clone with many counts. The V gene is TRBV6-5, the J gene TRBJ1-5; weak D call: TRBD1 (6 bases). This CDR3 has 14 amino acids. V was pared by 6 bases and J by 1 base, with 10 bases between. Germline CDR1 MNHEY, CDR2 SVGAGI. The CDR3: CASSTQGSNQPQHF. The CDR3 nucleotides are TGTGCCAGCAGCACACAGGGAAGCAATCAGCCCCAGCATTTT.

The chain has TRBV2 and TRBJ1-5; tentatively, D is TRBD1 (6 bases). This CDR3 is 15 amino acids long. V was shortened by 3 bases and J by 5 bases, with 14 bases between the two germline ends. From germline, CDR1 is SNHLY and CDR2 FYNNEI. The CDR3 here is CASSDWDTGDQPQHF. The CDR3 nucleotides read TGTGCCAGCAGTGACTGGGACACCGGGGATCAGCCCCAGCATTTT. Variable domain in full (rest from reference TRBV2 and TRBJ1-5): EPEVTQTPSHQVTQMGQEVILRCVPISNHLYFYWYRQILGQKVEFLVSFYNNEISEKSEIFDDQFSVERPDGSNFTLKIRSTKLEDSAMYFCASSDWDTGDQPQHFGDGTRLSIL.

The V and J genes are TRBV5-1 and TRBJ2-1, with D perhaps TRBD1 (6 bases). The V end lost 5 bases, the J end lost 8 bases, and 14 bases lay between the germline ends. Germline V gene data show CDR1 as SGHRS and CDR2 as YFSETQ. The CDR3 is 13 residues long. Here the CDR3 reads CASRFVQGDEQFF. The CDR3 nucleotides are TGCGCCAGCAGGTTTGTACAGGGCGATGAGCAGTTCTTC.

This clone showed up just once. This chain links TRBV7-2 with TRBJ2-3, with 7 bases lining up with TRBD2. V trimming: 8 bases; J trimming: 6 bases; junction bases outside the gene matches: 20. From germline, CDR1 is SGHTA and CDR2 FQGNSA. The CDR3 sequence is 17 residues long. The CDR3 reads CASAVASGNPRLDTQYF. The CDR3 DNA reads as TGTGCCAGCGCGGTGGCTAGCGGAAACCCCAGGTTGGATACGCAGTATTTT.

This rearrangement joins TRBV4-3 to TRBJ2-1; D is ambiguous. V shed 0 bases and J shed 0 bases, with 9 bases lying between them. CDR1 LGHNA and CDR2 YSLEER come from the germline V gene. This CDR3 has 16 amino acids. CDR3 sequence: CASSQETGSSYNEQFF. The DNA for the CDR3 is TGCGCCAGCAGCCAAGAAACCGGTAGCTCCTACAATGAGCAGTTCTTC.

In regard to this clone: The germline gene is not matched at one end of the junction; a read error may be the cause. V and J are TRBV27 and TRBJ2-1, with 11 nucleotides matching TRBD2. The length of the CDR3 is 13 residues. Germline V gene lookup returns CDR1 MNHEY and CDR2 SMNVEV (reference sequence). The CDR3 DNA is TGTGCCAGCAGTATAGCGGGAGGGCTATTAAAGATCTTC. Its translation: CASSIAGGLLKIF.

The genes are TRBV7-9 and TRBJ2-7; 11 nucleotides line up with TRBD1. V shed 4 bases and J 7 bases; nucleotides not matched to a gene: 9. CDR1 is SEHNR and CDR2 is FQNEAQ in the germline V gene (reference sequence). The CDR3 consists of 15 residues. CDR3 in amino acids: CASSSTGTGGYEQYF. The CDR3 DNA follows: TGTGCCAGCAGCTCAACCGGGACAGGGGGATATGAGCAGTACTTC.

This clone was detected only a few times. Written as DNA, the CDR3 is TGTGCCAGCAGCGTCCGGAGCGGGAGTTCCTACAATGAGCAGTTCTTC. This gives the protein CASSVRSGSSYNEQFF. The chain is built from TRBV9 and TRBJ2-1; TRBD2 aligns across 8 bases. The CDR3 has 16 amino acids. V lost 2 bases and J lost 1; bases outside the gene matches: 5. The germline V gene encodes CDR1 SGDLS and CDR2 YYNGEE.

This clone was seen once. The chain combines TRBV30 with TRBJ2-7; the match to TRBD2 covers 11 bases. The germline V gene has CDR1 GTSNPN and CDR2 SVGIG (reference sequence). The CDR3 loop spans 13 amino acids. V was pared by 7 bases and J by 3 bases, with 5 bases of the junction left unmatched. The CDR3 region is CASRTSGFYEQYF. CDR3 DNA: TGTGCCTCAAGGACTAGCGGGTTCTACGAGCAGTACTTC.

The DNA for the CDR3 is TGTGCCAGCAGCTTGGCCCCCTCGACCGACTACTACCACGAGCAGTACTTC. Encoded protein: CASSLAPSTDYYHEQYF. J is TRBJ2-7 and V is TRBV5-4; tentative D call: TRBD2 (5 bases). CDR1 and CDR2 (germline): SGHNT, YYREEE (reference sequence). V was pared by 0 bases and J by 5 bases, with 21 bases between. CDR3 length: 17 residues.

The chain couples TRBV9 to TRBJ2-5; 10 positions match TRBD2. In germline, CDR1 is SGDLS, CDR2 YYNGEE. V shed 0 bases, J shed 5 bases, and the junction held 19 bases outside the gene matches. This CDR3 spans 20 amino acids. The CDR3 DNA follows: TGTGCCAGCAGCGTAGGTCTTTCTGGCCCTAGCGGGAGAGTTCGGGAGACCCAGTACTTC. Residues: CASSVGLSGPSGRVRETQYF.

The V and J genes are TRBV15 and TRBJ2-7; D uncertain. Deletions cut 2 bases from V and 3 bases from J, with 5 bases between. This CDR3 is built from 12 residues. Per the germline V gene, CDR1 is LNHNV and CDR2 is YYDKDF (reference sequence). This CDR3 reads CATSRNHYEQYF. DNA for the CDR3: TGTGCCACCAGCAGAAATCACTACGAGCAGTACTTC. The whole variable domain, remainder taken from reference TRBV15 and TRBJ2-7, is DAMVIQNPRYQVTQFGKPVTLSCSQTLNHNVMYWYQQKSSQAPKLLFHYYDKDFNNEADTPDNFQSRRPNTSFCFLDIRSPGLGDTAMYLCATSRNHYEQYFGPGTRLTVT.